Listed below are T cell receptor beta chains from one sample, sequenced in a study of blood T cells in healthy people across ages. TCRdb redid the calling of the 5' RACE reads with MiXCR, one entry per CDR3 protein. The sample has some 1.5 million distinct CDR3 sequences; about 45% are singletons. Source material: blood. All receptors come from a young woman in good health. The CDR3 runs from the conserved cysteine through the conserved F or W. The D gene is left open where the match is weak. Rows give clone size only sometimes, using once, few, many, or a class for an expanded clone.

j_gene: TRBJ1-5
d_gene: NA
abundance: once
v_gene: TRBV10-3
CDR3aa: CAISEARYSNHPQHF
CDR3nt: TGTGCCATCAGTGAGGCACGGTATAGCAATCATCCCCAGCATTTT

j_gene: TRBJ2-1
d_gene: NA
abundance: few
v_gene: TRBV6-5
CDR3aa: CASSYRTWDNEQFF
CDR3nt: TGTGCCAGCAGTTACCGTACCTGGGACAATGAGCAGTTCTTC

j_gene: TRBJ1-1
d_gene: NA
abundance: few
v_gene: TRBV29-1
CDR3aa: CSVAFPRENTEAFF
CDR3nt: TGCAGCGTTGCCTTCCCCAGGGAGAACACTGAAGCTTTCTTT

j_gene: TRBJ1-2
d_gene: NA
abundance: few
v_gene: TRBV19
CDR3aa: CASSIKDYGYTF
CDR3nt: TGTGCCAGTAGTATTAAGGACTATGGCTACACCTTC

j_gene: TRBJ2-3
d_gene: NA
abundance: NA
v_gene: TRBV4-3
CDR3aa: CASSQRGGSTDTQYF
CDR3nt: TGCGCCAGCAGCCAACGTGGGGGTAGCACAGATACGCAGTATTTT

j_gene: TRBJ1-2
d_gene: TRBD1
abundance: NA
v_gene: TRBV7-2
CDR3aa: CASSPFRDRGFRYYGYTF
CDR3nt: TGCGCCAGCAGCCCCTTCCGGGACAGGGGTTTTCGGTACTATGGCTACACCTTC

j_gene: TRBJ1-5
d_gene: NA
abundance: few
v_gene: TRBV6-2/TRBV6-3
CDR3aa: CASSYNGIQPQHF
CDR3nt: TGTGCCAGCAGTTACAATGGGATCCAGCCCCAGCATTTT

j_gene: TRBJ2-1
d_gene: TRBD2
abundance: many
v_gene: TRBV7-2
CDR3aa: CASSQEVAGVEEQFF
CDR3nt: TGTGCCAGCAGCCAGGAGGTAGCGGGAGTAGAAGAGCAGTTCTTC

j_gene: TRBJ2-1
d_gene: NA
abundance: once
v_gene: TRBV2
CDR3aa: CASLGQYNEQFF
CDR3nt: TGTGCCAGCTTAGGACAGTACAATGAGCAGTTCTTC

j_gene: TRBJ2-5
d_gene: TRBD2
abundance: NA
v_gene: TRBV5-1
CDR3aa: CASSLEGGLAETQYF
CDR3nt: TGCGCCAGCAGCTTGGAGGGGGGACTAGCGGAGACCCAGTACTTC

j_gene: TRBJ2-5
d_gene: NA
abundance: NA
v_gene: TRBV7-2
CDR3aa: CASSTSGGMETQYF
CDR3nt: TGTGCCAGCAGTACTAGTGGGGGGATGGAGACCCAGTACTTC

j_gene: TRBJ2-7
d_gene: TRBD1
abundance: NA
v_gene: TRBV25-1
CDR3aa: CASSILTGAAYEQYF
CDR3nt: TGTGCCAGCAGTATTCTGACAGGGGCCGCCTACGAGCAGTACTTC

j_gene: TRBJ1-6
d_gene: NA
abundance: few
v_gene: TRBV7-2
CDR3aa: CASSPRGMNSPLHF
CDR3nt: TGTGCCAGCAGCCCAAGGGGGATGAATTCACCCCTCCACTTT

j_gene: TRBJ2-3
d_gene: TRBD2
abundance: NA
v_gene: TRBV7-3
CDR3aa: CASSPKTSGSTDTQYF
CDR3nt: TGTGCCAGCAGCCCGAAGACTAGCGGTAGCACAGATACGCAGTATTTT

j_gene: TRBJ1-1
d_gene: NA
abundance: NA
v_gene: TRBV9
CDR3aa: CASSVDGWAEAFF
CDR3nt: TGTGCCAGCAGCGTGGACGGTTGGGCTGAAGCTTTCTTT

j_gene: TRBJ1-1
d_gene: TRBD1
abundance: NA
v_gene: TRBV20-1
CDR3aa: CRRGRATWDNTEAFF
CDR3nt: TGCAGGAGGGGGCGGGCAACTTGGGATAACACTGAAGCTTTCTTT

j_gene: TRBJ1-1
d_gene: NA
abundance: NA
v_gene: TRBV6-1
CDR3aa: CASSEAANTEAFF
CDR3nt: TGTGCCAGCAGTGAAGCAGCTAACACTGAAGCTTTCTTT

j_gene: TRBJ1-2
d_gene: NA
abundance: NA
v_gene: TRBV15
CDR3aa: CATSGNMDYGYTF
CDR3nt: TGTGCCACCAGCGGAAACATGGACTATGGCTACACCTTC

j_gene: TRBJ2-6
d_gene: TRBD1
abundance: NA
v_gene: TRBV28
CDR3aa: CASRTGGNSGTNVLTF
CDR3nt: TGTGCCAGCAGGACAGGGGGCAACTCTGGGACCAACGTCCTGACTTTC

j_gene: TRBJ1-4
d_gene: NA
abundance: few
v_gene: TRBV7-9
CDR3aa: CASSFLGNGVEKLFF
CDR3nt: TGTGCCAGCAGTTTCCTCGGGAACGGGGTTGAAAAACTGTTTTTT

j_gene: TRBJ2-6
d_gene: NA
abundance: few
v_gene: TRBV29-1
CDR3aa: CSVGLGVGGGANVLTF
CDR3nt: TGCAGCGTTGGATTGGGGGTTGGAGGTGGGGCCAACGTCCTGACTTTC

j_gene: TRBJ2-7
d_gene: NA
abundance: NA
v_gene: TRBV20-1
CDR3aa: CSARDRTNLGEQYF
CDR3nt: TGCAGTGCTAGAGATCGGACCAACCTGGGCGAGCAGTACTTC

j_gene: TRBJ2-5
d_gene: NA
abundance: few
v_gene: TRBV27
CDR3aa: CASSYQGSFETQYF
CDR3nt: TGTGCCAGCAGTTACCAAGGGTCCTTCGAGACCCAGTACTTC

j_gene: TRBJ2-7
d_gene: NA
abundance: NA
v_gene: TRBV4-3
CDR3aa: CASSPRNGHYEQYF
CDR3nt: TGCGCCAGCAGCCCGCGCAACGGCCACTACGAGCAGTACTTC

j_gene: TRBJ1-1
d_gene: NA
abundance: NA
v_gene: TRBV29-1
CDR3aa: CSASGPEAFF
CDR3nt: TGCAGCGCCTCGGGGCCTGAAGCTTTCTTT

j_gene: TRBJ2-1
d_gene: TRBD2
abundance: few
v_gene: TRBV20-1
CDR3aa: CSLAGLSYNEQFF
CDR3nt: TGCAGTTTAGCGGGCCTTTCCTACAATGAGCAGTTCTTC

j_gene: TRBJ1-6
d_gene: NA
abundance: few
v_gene: TRBV4-3
CDR3aa: CASSQGHPYNSPLHF
CDR3nt: TGCGCCAGCAGCCAAGGGCACCCGTATAATTCACCCCTCCACTTT

j_gene: TRBJ2-2
d_gene: TRBD2
abundance: NA
v_gene: TRBV5-5
CDR3aa: CASSPGLAENTGELFF
CDR3nt: TGTGCCAGCAGCCCCGGACTAGCGGAGAACACCGGGGAGCTGTTTTTT

j_gene: TRBJ2-7
d_gene: NA
abundance: once
v_gene: TRBV20-1
CDR3aa: CSARGAAYNEQYF
CDR3nt: TGCAGTGCTAGGGGGGCCGCCTACAATGAGCAGTACTTC

j_gene: TRBJ1-2
d_gene: NA
abundance: NA
v_gene: TRBV20-1
CDR3aa: CSAREGPGGSIYGYTF
CDR3nt: TGCAGTGCTAGAGAGGGACCGGGGGGCTCAATTTATGGCTACACCTTC

j_gene: TRBJ2-5
d_gene: TRBD1
abundance: NA
v_gene: TRBV20-1
CDR3aa: CSAQGQGSETQYF
CDR3nt: TGCAGTGCTCAGGGACAGGGGAGCGAGACCCAGTACTTC

j_gene: TRBJ1-1
d_gene: NA
abundance: few
v_gene: TRBV5-6
CDR3aa: CASTPLAGMNTEAFF
CDR3nt: TGTGCCAGCACCCCTTTGGCAGGGATGAACACTGAAGCTTTCTTT

j_gene: TRBJ2-5
d_gene: TRBD2
abundance: NA
v_gene: TRBV10-3
CDR3aa: CAISDWTRKEAQYF
CDR3nt: TGTGCCATCAGTGACTGGACTAGGAAAGAGGCCCAGTACTTC

j_gene: TRBJ2-7
d_gene: TRBD2
abundance: NA
v_gene: TRBV10-3
CDR3aa: CAISETGWDYGQYF
CDR3nt: TGTGCCATCAGTGAGACCGGGTGGGACTACGGGCAGTACTTC

j_gene: TRBJ2-5
d_gene: TRBD2
abundance: NA
v_gene: TRBV7-2
CDR3aa: CASSSRLAGGPQETQYF
CDR3nt: TGTGCCAGCAGCTCGCGACTAGCGGGGGGACCTCAAGAGACCCAGTACTTC

j_gene: TRBJ2-5
d_gene: NA
abundance: NA
v_gene: TRBV7-9
CDR3aa: CASSSSGGTVYQEAQYF
CDR3nt: TGTGCCAGCAGCTCTTCCGGGGGGACAGTGTACCAAGAGGCCCAGTACTTC

j_gene: TRBJ2-4
d_gene: TRBD2
abundance: NA
v_gene: TRBV9
CDR3aa: CASSYSGSPYIQYF
CDR3nt: TGTGCCAGCAGCTACAGCGGGAGTCCGTACATTCAGTACTTC

j_gene: TRBJ1-1
d_gene: NA
abundance: NA
v_gene: TRBV6-5
CDR3aa: CASSYGSTEAFF
CDR3nt: TGTGCCAGCAGTTACGGGAGCACTGAAGCTTTCTTT

j_gene: TRBJ2-1
d_gene: TRBD2
abundance: many
v_gene: TRBV5-1
CDR3aa: CASSLGLAANEQFF
CDR3nt: TGCGCCAGCAGCTTGGGGCTAGCGGCGAATGAGCAGTTCTTC

j_gene: TRBJ2-3
d_gene: TRBD1
abundance: NA
v_gene: TRBV6-5
CDR3aa: CASRRQGPFDTQYF
CDR3nt: TGTGCCAGTAGGAGACAGGGTCCGTTTGATACGCAGTATTTT

j_gene: TRBJ1-2
d_gene: TRBD1
abundance: NA
v_gene: TRBV27
CDR3aa: CASKIQGMGGGYTF
CDR3nt: TGTGCCAGCAAGATACAGGGGATGGGTGGAGGCTACACCTTC

j_gene: TRBJ1-2
d_gene: NA
abundance: NA
v_gene: TRBV27
CDR3aa: CASSLQGHGSGYTF
CDR3nt: TGTGCCAGCAGTTTACAGGGGCACGGTTCTGGCTACACCTTC

j_gene: TRBJ1-5
d_gene: TRBD1
abundance: few
v_gene: TRBV20-1
CDR3aa: CSARDVRGGGQPQHF
CDR3nt: TGCAGTGCTAGAGATGTCAGGGGGGGCGGACAGCCCCAGCATTTT

j_gene: TRBJ1-5
d_gene: TRBD1
abundance: few
v_gene: TRBV6-6
CDR3aa: CASSPGTGVGNQPQHF
CDR3nt: TGTGCCAGCAGTCCCGGGACAGGGGTTGGCAATCAGCCCCAGCATTTT

j_gene: TRBJ2-7
d_gene: NA
abundance: many
v_gene: TRBV4-1
CDR3aa: CASSPGTRGYEQYF
CDR3nt: TGCGCCAGCAGCCCCGGGACCAGAGGCTACGAGCAGTACTTC

j_gene: TRBJ2-7
d_gene: NA
abundance: few
v_gene: TRBV2
CDR3aa: CASSVKLAHEQYF
CDR3nt: TGTGCCAGCAGTGTTAAACTAGCCCACGAGCAGTACTTC

j_gene: TRBJ1-1
d_gene: NA
abundance: few
v_gene: TRBV29-1
CDR3aa: CSVAWVGTEAFF
CDR3nt: TGCAGCGTTGCCTGGGTGGGCACTGAAGCTTTCTTT

j_gene: TRBJ2-5
d_gene: TRBD1
abundance: NA
v_gene: TRBV20-1
CDR3aa: CSAGRDRAQETQYF
CDR3nt: TGCAGTGCTGGAAGGGACAGAGCCCAAGAGACCCAGTACTTC

j_gene: TRBJ2-7
d_gene: NA
abundance: NA
v_gene: TRBV12-3/TRBV12-4
CDR3aa: CASSTQGSPYEQYF
CDR3nt: TGTGCCAGCAGTACACAGGGATCCCCTTACGAGCAGTACTTC

j_gene: TRBJ1-4
d_gene: TRBD1
abundance: many
v_gene: TRBV29-1
CDR3aa: CSVGTASNEKLFF
CDR3nt: TGCAGCGTCGGGACAGCGTCTAATGAAAAACTGTTTTTT

j_gene: TRBJ1-5
d_gene: NA
abundance: NA
v_gene: TRBV7-8
CDR3aa: CASSMRAFGAGEDQPQHF
CDR3nt: TGCGCCAGCAGCATGAGAGCTTTTGGGGCAGGGGAAGACCAGCCCCAGCATTTT

j_gene: TRBJ2-5
d_gene: NA
abundance: NA
v_gene: TRBV4-2
CDR3aa: CASSQEGAANQETQYF
CDR3nt: TGTGCCAGCAGCCAAGAAGGTGCAGCGAACCAAGAGACCCAGTACTTC

j_gene: TRBJ2-6
d_gene: TRBD2
abundance: once
v_gene: TRBV12-3/TRBV12-4
CDR3aa: CASSSPGLAGDSGANVLTF
CDR3nt: TGTGCCAGCAGTTCACCGGGACTAGCGGGAGACTCTGGGGCCAACGTCCTGACTTTC

j_gene: TRBJ1-1
d_gene: NA
abundance: many
v_gene: TRBV6-5
CDR3aa: CASSYLNTEAFF
CDR3nt: TGTGCCAGCAGTTACTTGAACACTGAAGCTTTCTTT

j_gene: TRBJ2-5
d_gene: TRBD1
abundance: NA
v_gene: TRBV10-2
CDR3aa: CASSESQDRGFQETQYF
CDR3nt: TGCGCCAGCAGTGAGTCTCAGGACAGGGGATTCCAAGAGACCCAGTACTTC

j_gene: TRBJ2-7
d_gene: NA
abundance: few
v_gene: TRBV21-1
CDR3aa: CASSTPPDRDYEQYF
CDR3nt: TGTGCCAGCAGCACACCGCCGGACAGGGACTACGAGCAGTACTTC